Listed below are T cell receptor beta chains from one sample, sequenced in a study of shared clonotypes between healthy human individuals. TCRdb's table, derived via immunoSEQ multiplex PCR, lists solely in-frame clones and lacks some. The table shows 1.6 million or so clones, with around 97% occurring only once. Sequencing used naive CD4+ T cells sorted from blood. These receptors all stem from a man aged 30-40 years in good health. The CDR3 runs from the conserved cysteine through the conserved F or W. A D gene is named only where the DNA matches it firmly. Clone size is shown for a subset of rows, as once, few, many or a class of expanded clone.

TRBJ2-7	NA	TRBV5-1	NA	CASSDPSVSSYEQYF	TGCGCCAGCAGCGACCCTAGCGTTAGCTCCTACGAGCAGTACTTC
TRBJ1-4	NA	TRBV29-1	NA	CSVVDFATNEKLFF	TGCAGCGTTGTCGACTTCGCAACTAATGAAAAACTGTTTTTT
TRBJ2-7	NA	TRBV6-6	once	CASSHNNIAYEQYF	TGTGCCAGCAGCCATAATAATATTGCCTACGAGCAGTACTTC
TRBJ2-7	TRBD1	TRBV5-1	NA	CASSLGDRGDSEQYF	TGCGCCAGCAGCTTGGGTGACAGGGGGGATTCCGAGCAGTACTTC
TRBJ2-1	NA	TRBV9	NA	CASSARHGGLSSYNEQFF	TGTGCCAGCAGCGCCCGGCACGGGGGCCTAAGCTCCTACAATGAGCAGTTCTTC
TRBJ2-7	NA	TRBV29-1	few	CSVAGPSIEQYF	TGCAGCGTTGCCGGACCAAGTATCGAGCAGTACTTC
TRBJ1-5	NA	TRBV18	NA	CASSPGSSGTQHF	TGTGCCAGCTCACCGGGGAGTTCGGGGACCCAGCATTTT
TRBJ2-7	NA	TRBV5-4	NA	CASSLAGQHYEQYF	TGTGCCAGCAGCTTGGCCGGACAGCATTACGAGCAGTACTTC
TRBJ2-3	TRBD1	TRBV29-1	once	CSAYKTGLRTDTQYF	TGCAGCGCGTACAAGACAGGGTTAAGGACAGATACGCAGTATTTT
TRBJ2-5	TRBD1	TRBV20-1	NA	CSAVQGKTQYF	TGCAGTGCGGTACAGGGGAAGACCCAGTACTTC
TRBJ2-1	TRBD2	TRBV7-8	NA	CASSLAGGRASGEQFF	TGTGCCAGCAGCTTAGCGGGCGGGAGGGCCTCAGGTGAGCAGTTCTTC
TRBJ1-5	NA	TRBV28	NA	CASGRISNQPQHF	TGTGCCAGCGGCCGGATTAGCAATCAGCCCCAGCATTTT
TRBJ2-2	NA	TRBV6-1	NA	CASTTRGNTGELFF	TGTGCCAGCACTACGAGAGGTAACACCGGGGAGCTGTTTTTT
TRBJ2-7	NA	TRBV5-1	NA	CASSLVPQVYEQYF	TGCGCCAGCAGCTTGGTCCCACAAGTCTACGAGCAGTACTTC
TRBJ1-5	NA	TRBV6-1	NA	CASSEGYIDQPQHF	TGTGCCAGCAGTGAAGGGTACATTGATCAGCCCCAGCATTTT
TRBJ1-5	NA	TRBV2	NA	CASSERGHQPQHF	TGTGCCAGCAGTGAGAGGGGTCATCAGCCCCAGCATTTT
TRBJ2-2	NA	TRBV27	NA	CASSPPWAGELFF	TGTGCCAGCAGCCCCCCCTGGGCCGGGGAGCTGTTTTTT
TRBJ2-5	NA	TRBV2	NA	CASPREAGKTQYF	TGTGCCAGCCCGAGGGAGGCGGGAAAGACCCAGTACTTC
TRBJ2-4	NA	TRBV29-1	NA	CSVSHTRPGNKNIQYF	TGCAGCGTATCCCACACACGGCCAGGAAACAAAAACATTCAGTACTTC
TRBJ2-7	NA	TRBV18	NA	CASSPLFQQGASNEQYF	TGTGCCAGCTCACCACTTTTCCAACAGGGAGCTTCCAACGAGCAGTACTTC
TRBJ1-2	NA	TRBV2	NA	CASSWGQLYTF	TGTGCCAGCAGTTGGGGGCAGCTCTACACCTTC
TRBJ1-1	NA	TRBV5-1	NA	CASSPWGHLRTEAFF	TGCGCCAGCAGCCCGTGGGGACATCTGAGGACTGAAGCTTTCTTT
TRBJ2-2	NA	TRBV9	NA	CASSVEGSNTGELFF	TGTGCCAGCAGCGTAGAAGGGAGCAACACCGGGGAGCTGTTTTTT
TRBJ2-7	NA	TRBV6-5	NA	CASSYRQGNEQYF	TGTGCCAGCAGTTACCGGCAGGGAAACGAGCAGTACTTC
TRBJ2-1	NA	TRBV7-8	NA	CASSLALQREQFF	TGTGCCAGCAGCTTAGCGTTGCAGCGTGAGCAGTTCTTC
TRBJ2-7	TRBD2	TRBV28	NA	CASRAPGGPMFYEQYF	TGTGCCAGCAGGGCCCCGGGAGGGCCCATGTTCTACGAGCAGTACTTC
TRBJ1-5	NA	TRBV15	NA	CATSSRLQPQHF	TGTGCCACCAGCAGCCGACTTCAGCCCCAGCATTTT
TRBJ1-2	NA	TRBV5-1	NA	CASSLTVSGDGYTF	TGCGCCAGCAGCTTAACAGTATCGGGTGATGGCTACACCTTC
TRBJ1-2	NA	TRBV28	NA	CASSLWRGEGGYTF	TGTGCCAGCAGTTTATGGAGAGGGGAAGGTGGCTACACCTTC
TRBJ1-1	NA	TRBV10-1	NA	CASSLTGNTEAFF	TGCGCCAGCAGTCTGACAGGGAACACTGAAGCTTTCTTT
TRBJ2-3	TRBD2	TRBV5-4	NA	CASSSLAEYTDTQYF	TGTGCCAGCAGCTCACTAGCGGAGTACACAGATACGCAGTATTTT
TRBJ2-5	TRBD1	TRBV5-1	NA	CASRDHRGSAETQYF	TGCGCCAGCAGAGACCACAGGGGTTCTGCGGAGACCCAGTACTTC
TRBJ1-4	NA	TRBV18	NA	CASSRPDIPNEKLFF	TGTGCCAGCTCACGTCCCGACATCCCCAATGAAAAACTGTTTTTT
TRBJ1-5	TRBD1	TRBV18	once	CASSPLRTGYEQPQHF	TGTGCCAGCTCACCACTCAGGACAGGGTACGAACAGCCCCAGCATTTT
TRBJ2-7	NA	TRBV18	once	CASSPSLYEQYF	TGTGCCAGCTCACCCTCTCTCTACGAGCAGTACTTC
TRBJ2-2	TRBD2	TRBV5-4	NA	CASSPSGRRAGELFF	TGTGCCAGCAGCCCGAGCGGGAGGCGGGCCGGGGAGCTGTTTTTT
TRBJ2-2	TRBD2	TRBV5-5	NA	CASSFGAGGNTGELFF	TGTGCCAGCAGCTTCGGAGCGGGAGGTAACACCGGGGAGCTGTTTTTT
TRBJ2-5	NA	TRBV29-1	few	CSVEDQFWGPGETQYF	TGCAGCGTTGAAGATCAGTTTTGGGGGCCGGGGGAGACCCAGTACTTC
TRBJ1-4	NA	TRBV5-1	NA	CASSLGGLPNEKLFF	TGCGCCAGCAGCTTGGGGGGACTGCCTAATGAAAAACTGTTTTTT
TRBJ1-5	NA	TRBV7-9	NA	CASSQEEFRPQHF	TGTGCCAGCAGCCAGGAAGAATTTAGGCCCCAGCATTTT